Sequencing of this TCR beta chain was carried out in a study of CD8 T cells in ankylosing spondylitis. A word on this clonotype: Its specificity is unknown.

The CDR3 loop spans 14 amino acids. Losses at the gene ends were 7 bases for V and 0 bases for J; bases not matched to a gene: 3. Germline V lookup: CDR1 MNHNS, CDR2 SASEGT. TCRdb fed the 5' RACE reads into MiXCR, producing one record per CDR3 protein. The repertoire has some 200,000 distinct CDR3 sequences, about 13% of them found once; the top ten carry 15% to 20%. Whole-study results and caveats: Disease-linked clones had a CD8+ phenotype and relatively low frequency in peripheral blood. Matched ankylosing spondylitis synovial fluid reportedly showed significant enrichment of disease-linked clones. Past studies reported some motif variants in reactive arthritis synovial fluid and blood.

The origin of this receptor is a male donor with ankylosing spondylitis or in good health (not recorded which). J is TRBJ2-1 and V is TRBV6-1; 7 bases are a match to TRBD2. Sequenced input: blood, either unsorted or a sorted T cell fraction (not recorded which). Here the CDR3 DNA reads TGTGCCAGCACCGGGGGGTTCTCCTACAATGAGCAGTTCTTC. This codes for CASTGGFSYNEQFF.